This entry features one T cell receptor (beta chain) sequence. Its antigen is still unknown. Base qualities were left out, and no much larger clone turns up one base away. RNA was extracted using the RNeasy kit, and roughly 0.5 to 1 ug of the RNA was reverse transcribed with random hexamers. The immunoSEQ multiplex PCR assay, covering 54 Vbeta and 13 Jbeta segments, was used to amplify TCR beta CDR3 regions. PCR amplification bias was corrected by using a synthetic template baseline for primer optimization and computational correction. The original pipeline was this. Only productive sequences were kept, with reads annotated to V, D and J genes according to IMGT and analyzed in immunoSEQ Analyzer. Clonality was calculated as one minus the Shannon entropy normalized by log2 of the number of productive unique sequences. For each patient and control, public and private clones were evaluated within the 100 most prevalent clones. A clone was defined as Susac-specific if it was absent from the healthy and MS cohorts, from roughly 1,000 published viral clones and from other ImmuneACCESS disease sequences. Through fastp at Q25 and MiXCR, TCRdb rebuilt clones from the public reads, retaining in-frame beta chains. Rows are unified per CDR3 protein, each entry keeping the most common DNA and genes. What appears here as the V and J calls and clone size reflects TCRdb's work, not the paper's. The sample includes roughly 200,000 distinct CDR3 sequences, with 85% to 95% observed a single time. The ten largest make up around 0.095% of the sample.

Peripheral blood CD8+ and CD4+ T cells from healthy donors, Susac syndrome patients and multiple sclerosis patients were profiled using high-throughput TCR beta sequencing. The Susac syndrome patients fulfilled recently defined diagnostic criteria for either definite or probable disease. Bulk CD8+ and CD4+ T cells were purified magnetically by negative isolation, whereas CD8+ TEMRA cells were enriched by FACS. Blood was collected in EDTA tubes and processed within 24 hours, with PBMCs isolated through density gradient centrifugation. PBMCs intended for TCR sequencing were cryopreserved in liquid nitrogen and were subsequently thawed in a 37 degrees C water bath. Purity of sorted or isolated CD4+, CD8+ and CD8+ TEMRA cells was at least 90%. The V and J ends are trimmed by 5 bases and 6 bases, leaving 13 bases between them. Inclusive of the bounding cysteine and phenylalanine, the CDR3 is 12 residues long. Only CDR3 DNA remains: 36 bases, in frame from the first base. The germline V gene yields SQVTM for CDR1 and ANQGSEA for CDR2.

This entry comes from a study of CD8 T cells in Susac syndrome (dated by TCRdb to the late 2010s). Turning to the overall study: Of the Susac syndrome patients who were sequenced, 8 or 9 were in clinical remission while six had clinically active disease. Repertoire sequencing was used to test whether CD8+ T cell activation and differentiation in Susac syndrome was antigen driven. At blood withdrawal, Susac syndrome patients were either therapy-naive, taking corticosteroids (in some cases with IVIg as well), or taking IVIg alone.

Broader findings and caveats from the paper: No clonal expansion was detected in the CD4+ T cell repertoire of Susac syndrome patients. The number of individuals in the TCR sequencing and HLA analysis was recognized as being relatively small.

Sequences were obtained from CD4+ T cells from PBMCs. Recombination connected TRBV29-1 to TRBJ1-1; the D gene cannot be named for sure. The source is a human donor with Susac syndrome. The DNA sequence is given as TGCAGCGTTTGGTGGGCTGGGGCTGAAGCTTTCTTT. Its coded protein is CSVWWAGAEAFF.